This TCR beta chain was profiled in a study of blood T cell repertoires in COVID-19. Repertoires were generated with immunoSEQ multiplex PCR, while TCRdb's copy carries only in-frame clones and drops some. In the table there are fewer than 300,000 clones, more than 65% of which are singletons. The CDR3 is made up of 16 amino acids. V was clipped by 6 bases and J by 3 bases, with 21 bases between them. Germline V CDR1 and CDR2: SGHRS, YFSETQ. The receptor comes from a woman in her late teens or twenties with acute or convalescent COVID-19. The sample was peripheral blood. The V gene is TRBV5-1, the J gene TRBJ1-1, with TRBD1 as a possible D gene (5 bases). The DNA of the CDR3 is TGCGCCAGCACCTCCAACGGGCGGGCGGGACACACTGAAGCTTTCTTT. Residues: CASTSNGRAGHTEAFF.